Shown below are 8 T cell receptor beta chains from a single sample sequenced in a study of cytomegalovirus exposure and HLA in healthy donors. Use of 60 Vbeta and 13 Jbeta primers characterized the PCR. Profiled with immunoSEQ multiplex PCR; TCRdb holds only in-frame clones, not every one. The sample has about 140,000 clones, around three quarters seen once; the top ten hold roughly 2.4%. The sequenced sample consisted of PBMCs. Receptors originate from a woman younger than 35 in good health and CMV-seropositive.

CDR3 nucleotides: TGTGCCAGCAAAGTCTCAGATTCCTATAATTCACCCCTCCACTTT. Its translation is CASKVSDSYNSPLHF. V and J are TRBV5-4 and TRBJ1-6, with D unresolved. Germline V CDR1 and CDR2: SGHNT, YYREEE (reference sequence). Trimming left V 6 bases short and J 1 base short, with 11 bases between. The CDR3 covers 15 residues. The whole variable domain, remainder taken from reference TRBV5-4 and TRBJ1-6, is ETGVTQSPTHLIKTRGQQVTLRCSSQSGHNTVSWYQQALGQGPQFIFQYYREEENGRGNFPPRFSGLQFPNYSSELNVNALELDDSALYLCASKVSDSYNSPLHFGNGTRLTVT.

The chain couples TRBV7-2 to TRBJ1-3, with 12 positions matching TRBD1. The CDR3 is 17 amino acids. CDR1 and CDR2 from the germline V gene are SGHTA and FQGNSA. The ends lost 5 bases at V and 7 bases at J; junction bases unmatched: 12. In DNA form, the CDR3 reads TGTGCCAGCAGCAGAACCCCGGGACAGGGGGCGAGGAACACCATATATTTT. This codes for CASSRTPGQGARNTIYF.

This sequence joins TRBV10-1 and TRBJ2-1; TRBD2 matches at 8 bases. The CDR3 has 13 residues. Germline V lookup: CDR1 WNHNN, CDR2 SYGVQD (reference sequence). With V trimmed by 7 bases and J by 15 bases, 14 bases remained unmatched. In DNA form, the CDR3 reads TGCGCCAGCACCACGGCGGCGGGGGGCCCCCCGTTCTTC. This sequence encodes CASTTAAGGPPFF.

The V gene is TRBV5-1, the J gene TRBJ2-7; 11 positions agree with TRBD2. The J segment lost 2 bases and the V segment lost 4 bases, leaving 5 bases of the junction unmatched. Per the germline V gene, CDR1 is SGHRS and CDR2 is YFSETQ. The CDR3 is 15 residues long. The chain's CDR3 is CASSAGTSGTYEQYF. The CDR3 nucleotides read TGCGCCAGCAGCGCCGGGACTAGCGGCACCTACGAGCAGTACTTC.

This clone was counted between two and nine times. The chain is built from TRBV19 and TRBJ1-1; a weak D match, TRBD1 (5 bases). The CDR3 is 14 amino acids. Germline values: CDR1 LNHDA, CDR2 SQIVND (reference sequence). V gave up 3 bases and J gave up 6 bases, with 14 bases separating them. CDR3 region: CASSIGGITAEAFF. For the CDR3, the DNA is TGTGCCAGTAGTATTGGGGGGATAACCGCTGAAGCTTTCTTT.

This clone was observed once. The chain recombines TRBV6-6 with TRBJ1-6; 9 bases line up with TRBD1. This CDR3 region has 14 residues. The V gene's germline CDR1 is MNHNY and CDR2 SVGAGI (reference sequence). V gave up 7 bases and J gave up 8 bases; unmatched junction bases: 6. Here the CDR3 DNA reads TGTGCCAGCAACTTAGGACAGGGGTATTCACCCCTCCACTTT. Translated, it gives CASNLGQGYSPLHF.

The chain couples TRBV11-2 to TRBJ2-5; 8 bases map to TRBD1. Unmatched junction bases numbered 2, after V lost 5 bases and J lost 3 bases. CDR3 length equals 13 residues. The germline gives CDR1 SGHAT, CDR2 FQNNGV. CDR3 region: CASSRDRKETQYF. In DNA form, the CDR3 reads TGTGCCAGCAGCCGGGACAGGAAAGAGACCCAGTACTTC. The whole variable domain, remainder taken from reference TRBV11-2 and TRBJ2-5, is EAGVAQSPRYKIIEKRQSVAFWCNPISGHATLYWYQQILGQGPKLLIQFQNNGVVDDSQLPKDRFSAERLKGVDSTLKIQPAKLEDSAVYLCASSRDRKETQYFGPGTRLLVL.

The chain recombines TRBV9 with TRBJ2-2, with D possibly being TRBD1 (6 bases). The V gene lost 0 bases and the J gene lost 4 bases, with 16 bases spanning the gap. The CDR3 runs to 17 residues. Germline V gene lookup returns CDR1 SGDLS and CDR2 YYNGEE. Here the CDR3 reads CASSVGRDRTSTGELFF. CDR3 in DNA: TGTGCCAGCAGCGTAGGACGTGACAGGACCTCCACCGGGGAGCTGTTTTTT.